The 24 T cell receptor beta chains listed next were all sequenced from one sample in a study of regulatory T cells in long-lasting Graves disease. Time point specified: newly diagnosed GD, antithyroid drugs for less than 3 months. RNA from PBMCs was the source of the TCR library. With iRepertoire HTBI primers and Arm-PCR of CDR3 regions, TCR beta libraries were built. Each CDR3 protein is one row after TCRdb ran MiXCR on the multiplex PCR reads. The sample has about 360,000 distinct CDR3 sequences; 15% to 20% are singletons. These data also featured in a second study, about T cells in Graves' hyperthyroidism and ophthalmopathy.

Sequenced here: peripheral blood mononuclear cells (PBMCs), sampled at new diagnosis, from a patient treated with antithyroid drugs. These receptors originate from a woman aged 18 to 35 with Graves disease.

This clonotype was counted between two and nine times. The chain employs TRBV28 and TRBJ2-6; D is undetermined. Looked up from germline, CDR1 is MDHEN and CDR2 is SYDVKM. The V end lost 4 bases, the J end lost 3 bases, and 10 bases lay between the germline ends. The CDR3 runs to 15 residues. The CDR3: CASSSLSRGANVLTF. In DNA form, the CDR3 reads TGTGCCAGCAGTTCCCTGTCCCGTGGGGCCAACGTCCTGACTTTC. The complete variable domain, with remaining parts taken from reference TRBV28 and TRBJ2-6, reads DVKVTQSSRYLVKRTGEKVFLECVQDMDHENMFWYRQDPGLGLRLIYFSYDVKMKEKGDIPEGYSVSREKKERFSLILESASTNQTSMYLCASSSLSRGANVLTFGAGSRLTVL.

Many counts were recorded for this clonotype. The V call is TRBV3-1, the J call TRBJ2-7; 7 positions agree with TRBD1. The length of the CDR3 is 16 residues. Trimming cost V 4 bases and J 1 base; bases outside gene matches: 10. Germline values: CDR1 LGHDT, CDR2 YNNKEL (reference sequence). The CDR3: CASSPGQARGSYEQYF. CDR3 in DNA: TGTGCCAGCAGCCCAGGACAGGCAAGGGGATCCTACGAGCAGTACTTC.

This clonotype was detected a few times. The chain couples TRBV6-1 to TRBJ1-5, with 8 bases fitting TRBD1. The junction had 5 bases not matched to a gene; V was cut back by 6 bases and J by 4 bases. The germline CDR1 and CDR2 sequences are MNHNS and SASEGT. This CDR3 comprises 14 residues. The CDR3 DNA is TGTGCCAGCAGCCCAGGGGGCATGAATCAGCCCCAGCATTTT. Amino acids: CASSPGGMNQPQHF.

Ten or more counts support this clonotype. The chain is built from TRBV5-1 and TRBJ2-7; no clear D. V was cut by 7 bases and J by 1 base, with 15 bases left in between. Germline V CDR1 and CDR2: SGHRS, YFSETQ. The CDR3 has 14 residues. DNA for the CDR3: TGCGCCAGCCAGTCATACCCGGCGTCCTACGAGCAGTACTTC. Its protein product is CASQSYPASYEQYF.

Many counts were recorded for this clonotype. The rearrangement joins TRBV28 to TRBJ2-1; 13 nucleotides match TRBD2. This CDR3 is 17 amino acids long. V was pared by 3 bases and J by 3 bases, with 5 bases of the junction left unmatched. Germline CDR1 is MDHEN and CDR2 is SYDVKM. As DNA, the CDR3 is TGTGCCAGCAGTTTTGGAGGGACTAGCGGGAACTACAATGAGCAGTTCTTC. It translates to CASSFGGTSGNYNEQFF.

This clonotype was detected many times. The V and J genes are TRBV2 and TRBJ2-5; 8 bases are a match to TRBD2. The CDR3 has 14 amino acids. With 6 bases clipped from V and 1 base from J, the junction kept 4 bases outside the gene matches. The germline V gene encodes CDR1 SNHLY and CDR2 FYNNEI. The CDR3 DNA reads as TGTGCCAGCAGAGCTACTAGCGGCCAAGAGACCCAGTACTTC. This codes for CASRATSGQETQYF.

Points on this clonotype: This likely came from a read error, as a far larger clone is one base away. This chain links TRBV11-2 with TRBJ2-1; D ambiguous. The V and J ends lost 5 bases and 10 bases respectively, with 21 bases between them. The CDR3 sequence is 15 residues long. Germline-derived CDR1 and CDR2 are SGHAT and FQNNGV. The CDR3: CASSPLGPHSREQFF. The CDR3 DNA sequence: TGTGCCAGCAGCCCTCTCGGACCCCACTCGCGCGAGCAGTTCTTC.

The chain joins TRBV19 to TRBJ1-6; possible D gene TRBD1, 5 bases. The V end was cut by 5 bases, the J end by 6 bases, with 11 bases between. The germline CDR1 and CDR2 sequences are LNHDA and SQIVND (reference sequence). The CDR3 extends over 14 amino acids. This CDR3 is CASSWDGRNSPLHF. The DNA for the CDR3 is TGTGCCAGTAGTTGGGACGGCCGTAATTCACCCCTCCACTTT.

This clonotype was recorded a few times. The rearrangement joins TRBV27 to TRBJ2-5; tentatively, D is TRBD1 (6 bases). The CDR3 covers 15 residues. In germline, CDR1 is MNHEY, CDR2 SMNVEV (reference sequence). The V end was cut by 3 bases, the J end by 2 bases, with 13 bases between. The CDR3 bases are TGTGCCAGCAGTTTCTCCAGGGGAAGACAAGAGACCCAGTACTTC. The encoded protein is CASSFSRGRQETQYF.

This clonotype was recorded a few times. The chain joins TRBV4-1 to TRBJ2-3; D is undetermined. This CDR3 contains 14 residues. V dropped 1 base and J dropped 2 bases, with 7 bases sitting between them. CDR1 is MGHRA, CDR2 YSYEKL, per germline. In DNA form, the CDR3 reads TGCGCCAGCAGCCAAGTGGGCGCCACAGATACGCAGTATTTT. Translation: CASSQVGATDTQYF.

This clonotype has ten or more counts. The chain is built from TRBV5-1 and TRBJ1-2; TRBD1 aligns across 7 bases. After removal of 3 bases from V and 3 bases from J, the junction contained 8 bases not matched to a gene. Germline-derived CDR1 and CDR2 are SGHRS and YFSETQ. There are 15 residues in the CDR3. CDR3 loop: CASSSQSGGDYGYTF. CDR3 in DNA: TGCGCCAGCAGCTCGCAGTCAGGGGGAGACTATGGCTACACCTTC.

This chain connects TRBV7-9 to TRBJ2-3; D not certain. V was pared by 5 bases and J by 2 bases, with 8 bases between. The germline CDR1 and CDR2 sequences are SEHNR and FQNEAQ (reference sequence). This CDR3 has 13 residues. The CDR3 sequence is CASSPTYTDTQYF. As DNA, the CDR3 is TGTGCCAGCAGCCCGACGTACACAGATACGCAGTATTTT. Based on the CDR3 plus reference TRBV7-9 and TRBJ2-3, the full variable domain is DTGVSQNPRHKITKRGQNVTFRCDPISEHNRLYWYRQTLGQGPEFLTYFQNEAQLEKSRLLSDRFSAERPKGSFSTLEIQRTEQGDSAMYLCASSPTYTDTQYFGPGTRLTVL.

This clonotype came up many times. J is TRBJ2-2 and V is TRBV29-1; 7 bases are shared with TRBD1. V shed 6 bases, J shed 1 base, and the junction held 2 bases outside the gene matches. CDR1 SQVTM and CDR2 ANQGSEA come from the germline V gene. The CDR3 has 13 amino acids. The CDR3 spells CSVDRQNTGELFF. CDR3 sequence (DNA): TGCAGCGTGGACAGGCAGAACACCGGGGAGCTGTTTTTT.

The chain employs TRBV20-1 and TRBJ2-1, with D maybe TRBD2 (6 bases). The CDR3 loop spans 15 amino acids. Trimming took off 2 bases at V and 0 bases at J, with 11 bases between the two ends. Germline V gene data show CDR1 as DFQATT and CDR2 as SNEGSKA (reference sequence). CDR3 protein: CSARSGPNSYNEQFF. The CDR3 DNA sequence: TGCAGTGCTAGAAGCGGGCCGAACTCCTACAATGAGCAGTTCTTC.

This sequence joins TRBV5-4 and TRBJ2-1, with D tentatively TRBD2 (6 bases). V shed 2 bases and J shed 10 bases, with 19 bases lying between them. This CDR3 spans 15 amino acids. Germline lookup yields CDR1 SGHNT and CDR2 YYREEE (reference sequence). The CDR3 sequence: CASSFPGLSSWEQFF. Written as DNA, the CDR3 is TGTGCCAGCAGCTTTCCGGGACTGTCTTCGTGGGAGCAGTTCTTC.

This chain connects TRBV9 to TRBJ2-1, with 10 bases lining up with TRBD2. V lost 0 bases, J lost 3 bases, and 6 bases stayed unmatched. Germline V gene data show CDR1 as SGDLS and CDR2 as YYNGEE. The CDR3 contains 17 residues. CDR3 sequence reads: CASSVGPRLAGYNEQFF. The CDR3 DNA reads TGTGCCAGCAGCGTAGGGCCTCGACTAGCGGGCTACAATGAGCAGTTCTTC. The whole variable domain, remainder taken from reference TRBV9 and TRBJ2-1, is DSGVTQTPKHLITATGQRVTLRCSPRSGDLSVYWYQQSLDQGLQFLIQYYNGEERAKGNILERFSAQQFPDLHSELNLSSLELGDSALYFCASSVGPRLAGYNEQFFGPGTRLTVL.

This clonotype has a handful of counts. This chain uses TRBV7-3 with TRBJ2-5; D might be TRBD2 (5 bases). V was trimmed by 3 bases and J by 2 bases, leaving 10 bases between them. CDR3 length: 14 residues. Per the germline V gene, CDR1 is SGHTA and CDR2 is FQGTGA. CDR3 sequence reads: CASSLSGWQETQYF. CDR3 in DNA: TGTGCCAGCAGCTTGTCGGGGTGGCAAGAGACCCAGTACTTC.

The rearrangement uses TRBV29-1 and TRBJ2-1; D is possibly TRBD2 (5 bases). Trimming stripped 3 bases from V and 8 bases from J, with 17 bases between. CDR3 length equals 14 residues. Germline V CDR1 and CDR2: SQVTM, ANQGSEA. Here the CDR3 reads CSVDRGSRVDEQFF. The CDR3 DNA sequence: TGCAGCGTTGATCGGGGAAGTAGGGTCGATGAGCAGTTCTTC.

This clonotype came up many times. This rearrangement joins TRBV6-4 to TRBJ1-1; TRBD1 aligns across 7 bases. The V segment lost 6 bases and the J segment 6 bases; nucleotides outside the gene matches: 10. The length of the CDR3 is 14 residues. Germline V lookup: CDR1 MRHNA, CDR2 SNTAGT. CDR3 bases: TGTGCCAGCAGCCCAGGGGGAATTAACGCTGAAGCTTTCTTT. Its translation is CASSPGGINAEAFF.

This clonotype was seen repeatedly, ten times or more. This chain connects TRBV20-1 to TRBJ1-5; unclear D gene. Trimming stripped 5 bases from V and 4 bases from J, with 9 bases between. The germline V gene encodes CDR1 DFQATT and CDR2 SNEGSKA (reference sequence). The length of the CDR3 is 12 residues. DNA for the CDR3: TGCAGTGCTGCGGACTCTAATCAGCCCCAGCATTTT. Amino acid sequence: CSAADSNQPQHF.

V usage is TRBV5-1 and J usage is TRBJ2-2; unclear D gene. CDR1 and CDR2 (germline): SGHRS, YFSETQ. The germline V and J ends were trimmed by 2 bases and 0 bases, with 8 bases remaining between them. The CDR3 is made up of 15 amino acids. DNA of the CDR3: TGCGCCAGCAGCTTACGTACTACGAACACCGGGGAGCTGTTTTTT. It specifies CASSLRTTNTGELFF.

This clonotype appeared many times. The rearrangement links TRBV11-2 to TRBJ2-3; D ambiguous. There are 13 residues in the CDR3. Germline V gene sequence: CDR1 SGHAT, CDR2 FQNNGV. Trimming took off 1 base at V and 7 bases at J, with 9 bases between the two ends. The CDR3 is CASSLGWEYTQYF. In nucleotides, the CDR3 is TGTGCCAGCAGCTTAGGCTGGGAATATACGCAGTATTTT. The whole variable domain, remainder taken from reference TRBV11-2 and TRBJ2-3, is EAGVAQSPRYKIIEKRQSVAFWCNPISGHATLYWYQQILGQGPKLLIQFQNNGVVDDSQLPKDRFSAERLKGVDSTLKIQPAKLEDSAVYLCASSLGWEYTQYFGPGTRLTVL.

This sequence joins TRBV7-9 and TRBJ2-4; D is ambiguous. The germline V and J ends were trimmed by 0 bases and 7 bases, with 22 bases remaining between them. Germline V gene lookup returns CDR1 SEHNR and CDR2 FQNEAQ (reference sequence). The CDR3 has 18 amino acids. The CDR3: CASSLASASYTLGNIQYF. Written as DNA, the CDR3 is TGTGCCAGCAGCTTAGCTTCGGCCAGCTACACTCTCGGGAACATTCAGTACTTC.

This clonotype has ten or more counts. The V gene is TRBV30, the J gene TRBJ2-2, with no clear D. CDR1 and CDR2 (germline): GTSNPN, SVGIG (reference sequence). Trimming pared 4 bases from V and 0 bases from J, leaving 3 bases between. The CDR3 covers 12 residues. The CDR3 region is CAWMSNTGELFF. In nucleotides, the CDR3 is TGTGCCTGGATGTCGAACACCGGGGAGCTGTTTTTT. Combining the CDR3 with reference TRBV30 and TRBJ2-2 gives the whole variable domain SQTIHQWPATLVQPVGSPLSLECTVEGTSNPNLYWYRQAAGRGLQLLFYSVGIGQISSEVPQNLSASRPQDRQFILSSKKLLLSDSGFYLCAWMSNTGELFFGEGSRLTVL.